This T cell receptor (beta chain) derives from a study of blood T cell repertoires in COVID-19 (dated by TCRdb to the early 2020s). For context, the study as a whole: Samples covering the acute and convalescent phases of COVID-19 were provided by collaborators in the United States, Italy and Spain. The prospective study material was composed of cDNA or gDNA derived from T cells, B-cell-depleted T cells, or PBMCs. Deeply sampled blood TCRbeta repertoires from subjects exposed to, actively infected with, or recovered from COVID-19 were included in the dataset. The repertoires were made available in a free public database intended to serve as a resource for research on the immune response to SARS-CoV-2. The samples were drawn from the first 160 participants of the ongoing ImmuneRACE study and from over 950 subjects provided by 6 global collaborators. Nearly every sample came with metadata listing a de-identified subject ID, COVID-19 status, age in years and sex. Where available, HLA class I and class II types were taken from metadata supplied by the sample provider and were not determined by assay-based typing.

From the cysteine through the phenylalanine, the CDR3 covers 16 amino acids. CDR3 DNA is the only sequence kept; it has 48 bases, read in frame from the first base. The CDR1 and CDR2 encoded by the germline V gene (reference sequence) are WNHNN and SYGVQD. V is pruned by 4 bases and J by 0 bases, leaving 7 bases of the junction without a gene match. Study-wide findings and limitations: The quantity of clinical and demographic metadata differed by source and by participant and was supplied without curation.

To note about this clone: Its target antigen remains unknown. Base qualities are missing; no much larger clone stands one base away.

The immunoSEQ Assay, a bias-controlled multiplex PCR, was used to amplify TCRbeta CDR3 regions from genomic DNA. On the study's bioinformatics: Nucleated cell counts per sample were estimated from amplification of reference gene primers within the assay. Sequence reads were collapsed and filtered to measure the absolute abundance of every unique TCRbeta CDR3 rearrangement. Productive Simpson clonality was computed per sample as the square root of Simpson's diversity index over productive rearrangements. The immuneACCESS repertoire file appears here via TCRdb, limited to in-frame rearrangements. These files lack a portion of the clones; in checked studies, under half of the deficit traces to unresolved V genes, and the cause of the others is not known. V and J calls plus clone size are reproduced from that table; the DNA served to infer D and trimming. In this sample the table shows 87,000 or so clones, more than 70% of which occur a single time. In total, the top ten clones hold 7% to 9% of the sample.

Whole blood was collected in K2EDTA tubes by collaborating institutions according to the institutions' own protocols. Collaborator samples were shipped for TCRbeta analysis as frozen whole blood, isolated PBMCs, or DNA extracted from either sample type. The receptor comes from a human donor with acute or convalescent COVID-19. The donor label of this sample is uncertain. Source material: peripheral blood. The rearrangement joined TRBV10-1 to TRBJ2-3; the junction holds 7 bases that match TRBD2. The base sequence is TGCGCCAGCAGTGGGGGACTACCAACTAGCACAGATACGCAGTATTTT. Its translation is CASSGGLPTSTDTQYF.